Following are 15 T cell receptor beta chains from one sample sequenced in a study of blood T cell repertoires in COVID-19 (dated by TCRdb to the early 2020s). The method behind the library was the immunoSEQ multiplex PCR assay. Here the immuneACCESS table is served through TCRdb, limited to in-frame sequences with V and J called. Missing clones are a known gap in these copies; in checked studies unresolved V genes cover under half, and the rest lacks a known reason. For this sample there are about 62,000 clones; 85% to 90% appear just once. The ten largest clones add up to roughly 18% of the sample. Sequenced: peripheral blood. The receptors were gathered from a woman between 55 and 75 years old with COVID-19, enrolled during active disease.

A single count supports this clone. The CDR3 protein is CASSLNGGVRYF. In nucleotides, the CDR3 is TGTGCCAGCAGCTTAAATGGGGGGGTACGGTACTTC. The chain has TRBV7-3 and TRBJ2-7; 7 bases match TRBD2. V shed 1 base, J shed 12 bases, and the junction held 6 bases outside the gene matches. CDR1 is SGHTA, CDR2 FQGTGA, per germline. CDR3 length: 12 residues.

The chain's CDR3 is CASSSTGLSNQPQHF. In DNA form, the CDR3 reads TGTGCCAGTAGTAGCACAGGGTTGAGCAATCAGCCCCAGCATTTT. The V gene is TRBV19, the J gene TRBJ1-5; TRBD1 is a possible D gene (6 bases). The CDR3 consists of 15 residues. Germline V gene data show CDR1 as LNHDA and CDR2 as SQIVND (reference sequence). V shed 4 bases and J shed 1 base, with 11 bases lying between them.

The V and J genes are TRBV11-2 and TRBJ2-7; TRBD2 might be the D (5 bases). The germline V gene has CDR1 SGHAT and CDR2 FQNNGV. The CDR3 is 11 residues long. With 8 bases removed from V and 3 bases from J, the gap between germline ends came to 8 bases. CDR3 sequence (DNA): TGTGCCAGCGGACTCCACTACGAGCAGTACTTC. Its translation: CASGLHYEQYF.

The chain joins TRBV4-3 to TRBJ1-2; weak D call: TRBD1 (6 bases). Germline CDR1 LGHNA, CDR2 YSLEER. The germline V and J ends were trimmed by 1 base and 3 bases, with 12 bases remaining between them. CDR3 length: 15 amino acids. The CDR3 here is CASSQVMAGDYGYTF. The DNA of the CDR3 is TGCGCCAGCAGCCAAGTAATGGCAGGGGACTATGGCTACACCTTC.

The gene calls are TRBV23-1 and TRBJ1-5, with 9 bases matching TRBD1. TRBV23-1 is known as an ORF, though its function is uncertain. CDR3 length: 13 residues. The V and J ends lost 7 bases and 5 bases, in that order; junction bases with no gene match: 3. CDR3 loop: CASTRQGDQPQHF. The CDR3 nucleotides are TGCGCCAGCACCAGACAGGGGGATCAGCCCCAGCATTTT.

The DNA for the CDR3 is TGTGCCAGCCGGCAGGGGTTCGCAGATACGCAGTATTTT. Amino acid sequence: CASRQGFADTQYF. This sequence joins TRBV6-5 and TRBJ2-3; D perhaps matches TRBD1 (6 bases). In germline, CDR1 is MNHEY, CDR2 SVGAGI. The ends were cut back, 8 bases at V and 4 bases at J, with 13 bases in the middle. The CDR3 extends over 13 amino acids.

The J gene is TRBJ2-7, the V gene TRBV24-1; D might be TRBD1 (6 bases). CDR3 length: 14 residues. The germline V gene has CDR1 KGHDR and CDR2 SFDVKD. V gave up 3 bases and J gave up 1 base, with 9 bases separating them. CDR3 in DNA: TGTGCCACCAGTGATCCGCAGGGGTCCTACGAGCAGTACTTC. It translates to CATSDPQGSYEQYF.

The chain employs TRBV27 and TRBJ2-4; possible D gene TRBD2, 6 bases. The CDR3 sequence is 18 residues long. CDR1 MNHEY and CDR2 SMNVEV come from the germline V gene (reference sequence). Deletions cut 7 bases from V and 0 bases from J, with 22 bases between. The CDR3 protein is CASTSGPGTAIAKNIQYF. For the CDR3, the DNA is TGTGCCAGCACCTCGGGCCCCGGGACTGCGATAGCCAAAAACATTCAGTACTTC.

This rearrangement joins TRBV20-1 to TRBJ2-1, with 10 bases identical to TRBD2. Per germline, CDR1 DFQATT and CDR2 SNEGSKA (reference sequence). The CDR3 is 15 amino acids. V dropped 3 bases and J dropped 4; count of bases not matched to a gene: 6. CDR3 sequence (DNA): TGCAGTGCTAGTGGGGAACTAGCGGGGTACAATGAGCAGTTCTTC. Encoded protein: CSASGELAGYNEQFF.

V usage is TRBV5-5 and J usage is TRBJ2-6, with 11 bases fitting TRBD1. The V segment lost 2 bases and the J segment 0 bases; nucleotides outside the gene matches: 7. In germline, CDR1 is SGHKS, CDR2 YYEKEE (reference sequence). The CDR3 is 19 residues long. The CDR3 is CASSLPRDRGGSGANVLTF. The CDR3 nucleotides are TGTGCCAGCAGCTTACCCCGGGACAGGGGGGGCTCTGGGGCCAACGTCCTGACTTTC.

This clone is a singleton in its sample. The CDR3 here is CASSRDRVETQYF. Written as DNA, the CDR3 is TGTGCCAGCAGCCGCGACAGGGTGGAGACCCAGTACTTC. This sequence joins TRBV7-2 and TRBJ2-5; TRBD1 matches 7 bases. J gave up 5 bases and V 5 bases, and 5 bases lay outside the gene matches. Germline V gene lookup returns CDR1 SGHTA and CDR2 FQGNSA. CDR3 length equals 13 residues. Based on the CDR3 plus reference TRBV7-2 and TRBJ2-5, the full variable domain is GAGVSQSPSNKVTEKGKDVELRCDPISGHTALYWYRQSLGQGLEFLIYFQGNSAPDKSGLPSDRFSAERTGGSVSTLTIQRTQQEDSAVYLCASSRDRVETQYFGPGTRLLVL.

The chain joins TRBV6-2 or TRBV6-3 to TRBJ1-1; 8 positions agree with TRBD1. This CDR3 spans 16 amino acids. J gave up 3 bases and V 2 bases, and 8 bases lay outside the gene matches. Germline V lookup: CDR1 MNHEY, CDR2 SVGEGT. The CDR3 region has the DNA TGTGCCAGCAGTTACAACCCCAGGGGGCAGGACACTGAAGCTTTCTTT. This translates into CASSYNPRGQDTEAFF.

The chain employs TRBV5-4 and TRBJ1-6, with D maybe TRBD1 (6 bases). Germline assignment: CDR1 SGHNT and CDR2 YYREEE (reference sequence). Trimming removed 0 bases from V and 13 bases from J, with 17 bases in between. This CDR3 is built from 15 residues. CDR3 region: CASSLEGQTIRPLHF. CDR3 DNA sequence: TGTGCCAGCAGCTTGGAAGGACAGACCATCAGGCCCCTCCACTTT. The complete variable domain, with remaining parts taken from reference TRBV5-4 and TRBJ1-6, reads ETGVTQSPTHLIKTRGQQVTLRCSSQSGHNTVSWYQQALGQGPQFIFQYYREEENGRGNFPPRFSGLQFPNYSSELNVNALELDDSALYLCASSLEGQTIRPLHFGNGTRLTVT.

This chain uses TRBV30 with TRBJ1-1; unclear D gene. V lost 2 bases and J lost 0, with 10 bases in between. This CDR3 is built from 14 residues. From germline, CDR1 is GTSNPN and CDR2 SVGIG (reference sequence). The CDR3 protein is CAWSPDVMNTEAFF. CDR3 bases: TGTGCCTGGAGTCCAGATGTCATGAACACTGAAGCTTTCTTT. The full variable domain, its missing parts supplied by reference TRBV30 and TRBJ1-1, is SQTIHQWPATLVQPVGSPLSLECTVEGTSNPNLYWYRQAAGRGLQLLFYSVGIGQISSEVPQNLSASRPQDRQFILSSKKLLLSDSGFYLCAWSPDVMNTEAFFGQGTRLTVV.

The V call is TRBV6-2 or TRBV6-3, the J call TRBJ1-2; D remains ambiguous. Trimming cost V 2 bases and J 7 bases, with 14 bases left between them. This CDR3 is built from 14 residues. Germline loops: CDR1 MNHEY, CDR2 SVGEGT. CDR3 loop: CASSYGRTVVGYTF. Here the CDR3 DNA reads TGTGCCAGCAGTTACGGCAGGACTGTGGTTGGCTACACCTTC.